One sample yielded the 6 T cell receptor beta chains listed below, sequenced in a study of blood T cell repertoires in COVID-19. Produced via immunoSEQ multiplex PCR; TCRdb's table is partial and in-frame only. Of 55,000 to 80,000 clones listed, roughly 82% are singletons. Sequencing was performed on peripheral blood. All receptors come from a human donor in a cohort sampled during active COVID-19.

This chain joins TRBV7-2 and TRBJ1-1, with D possibly TRBD1 on 5 matching bases. Trimming took off 1 base at V and 0 bases at J, with 15 bases between the two ends. The CDR3 runs to 17 residues. Germline loops: CDR1 SGHTA, CDR2 FQGNSA. The CDR3 reads CASSLGGGPGLNTEAFF. The CDR3 region has the DNA TGTGCCAGCAGCTTAGGGGGGGGACCCGGGCTGAACACTGAAGCTTTCTTT. The full variable domain, rest sourced from reference TRBV7-2 and TRBJ1-1, is GAGVSQSPSNKVTEKGKDVELRCDPISGHTALYWYRQSLGQGLEFLIYFQGNSAPDKSGLPSDRFSAERTGGSVSTLTIQRTQQEDSAVYLCASSLGGGPGLNTEAFFGQGTRLTVV.

This chain uses TRBV6-1 with TRBJ2-1, with 7 bases matching TRBD2. CDR3 size: 16 residues. The V segment lost 3 bases and the J segment 4 bases; nucleotides outside the gene matches: 9. The germline V gene encodes CDR1 MNHNS and CDR2 SASEGT. The CDR3: CASSDYPTSPYNEQFF. In nucleotides, the CDR3 is TGTGCCAGCAGTGACTACCCGACTAGCCCTTACAATGAGCAGTTCTTC.

The gene calls are TRBV5-6 and TRBJ1-1, with 7 bases aligning to TRBD1. Germline CDR1 reads SGHDT; CDR2 reads YYEEEE. The junction had 8 bases not matched to a gene; V was cut back by 3 bases and J by 0 bases. This CDR3 is built from 16 residues. In nucleotides, the CDR3 is TGTGCCAGCAGCTCACAGGGGTGGGGTATGAACACTGAAGCTTTCTTT. Translating gives CASSSQGWGMNTEAFF.

The chain links TRBV6-1 to TRBJ1-2; D perhaps matches TRBD1 (6 bases). Germline values: CDR1 MNHNS, CDR2 SASEGT. The V gene lost 3 bases and the J gene lost 4 bases, with 15 bases spanning the gap. The CDR3 sequence is 15 residues long. CDR3 in amino acids: CASSDARQAIYGYTF. The CDR3 DNA reads as TGTGCCAGCAGTGATGCCCGACAGGCTATCTATGGCTACACCTTC.

The chain is built from TRBV9 and TRBJ2-5; 10 bases fit TRBD1. With V trimmed by 4 bases and J by 0 bases, 6 bases remained unmatched. The germline CDR1 and CDR2 sequences are SGDLS and YYNGEE. This CDR3 has 16 residues. CDR3 protein: CASSPRDRGHQETQYF. CDR3 in DNA: TGTGCCAGCAGCCCAAGGGACAGGGGACACCAAGAGACCCAGTACTTC.

The rearrangement links TRBV19 to TRBJ1-1, with D unclear. Trimming took 4 bases from V and 5 from J, leaving 8 bases between them. CDR3 length equals 12 residues. CDR1 is LNHDA and CDR2 is SQIVND in the germline V gene (reference sequence). The CDR3 region is CASSKPGTEAFF. The CDR3 DNA sequence: TGTGCCAGTAGTAAACCCGGGACTGAAGCTTTCTTT.